This is a list of T cell receptor beta chains from one sample in a study of blood T cell repertoires in COVID-19. Clones were sequenced by immunoSEQ multiplex PCR, and TCRdb holds only the in-frame ones, with some missing. The sample records 150,000 to 200,000 clones, roughly 80% being singletons. Specimen: PBMCs or T cells enriched from blood (not recorded which). The receptors stem from a woman aged 60-70 years with acute COVID-19. CDR3s include the opening cysteine and the closing phenylalanine or tryptophan. A D gene is named only where the DNA matches it firmly. Clone size is given for some rows only: seen once, a few or many times, or a class if the clone is expanded.

d_call,clone_size,cdr3_length,v_call,j_call,cdr3_aa,cdr3_nt
TRBD1,.,15,TRBV6-6,TRBJ1-1,CASSSPEQGQTEAFF,TGTGCCAGCAGTTCCCCAGAACAGGGGCAAACTGAAGCTTTCTTT
TRBD1,.,16,TRBV7-2,TRBJ2-7,CASSFPGQTSSYEQYF,TGTGCCAGCAGCTTCCCGGGACAGACGAGCTCCTACGAGCAGTACTTC
.,.,14,TRBV7-6,TRBJ1-6,CASSLGGRWEPLHF,TGTGCCAGCAGCTTAGGAGGGAGGTGGGAACCCCTCCACTTT
TRBD2,.,16,TRBV10-1,TRBJ2-3,CASSDGGLAPIDTQYF,TGCGCCAGCAGTGATGGAGGACTAGCGCCTATTGATACGCAGTATTTT
.,.,13,TRBV25-1,TRBJ1-1,CASSFSGPERAFF,TGTGCCAGCAGTTTTAGCGGGCCCGAGCGGGCTTTCTTT
TRBD1,once,13,TRBV5-1,TRBJ1-2,CASSPGQGSGYTF,TGCGCCAGCAGCCCCGGACAGGGTAGTGGCTACACCTTC
.,.,13,TRBV12-3/TRBV12-4,TRBJ1-2,CASSLGQLYGYTF,TGTGCCAGCAGTTTAGGACAGCTCTATGGCTACACCTTC
TRBD1,.,14,TRBV6-4,TRBJ2-2,CASGGTGNTGELFF,TGTGCCAGTGGTGGGACAGGGAACACCGGGGAGCTGTTTTTT
.,.,13,TRBV29-1,TRBJ1-1,CSADRSANTEAFF,TGCAGCGCAGACAGGTCCGCTAACACTGAAGCTTTCTTT
.,.,15,TRBV7-7,TRBJ2-3,CASSFAGGLTDTQYF,TGTGCCAGCAGCTTTGCTGGGGGCCTTACAGATACGCAGTATTTT
.,.,13,TRBV24-1,TRBJ1-4,CATSGHTNEKLFF,TGTGCCACCAGTGGCCACACTAACGAAAAACTGTTTTTT
.,.,13,TRBV19,TRBJ1-1,CASTDSLNTEAFF,TGTGCCAGTACCGACAGCTTGAACACTGAAGCTTTCTTT
TRBD1,once,17,TRBV4-3,TRBJ1-5,CASSQVLGQTYNQPQHF,TGCGCCAGCAGCCAAGTCTTGGGACAGACTTACAATCAGCCCCAGCATTTT
.,.,14,TRBV6-5,TRBJ2-1,CASSYRGNLHEQFF,TGTGCCAGCAGTTACCGGGGGAACCTCCATGAGCAGTTCTTC
TRBD2,few,16,TRBV7-2,TRBJ2-1,CASSLSGNGFYNEQFF,TGTGCCAGCAGCTTGAGCGGGAACGGATTCTACAATGAGCAGTTCTTC
TRBD1,few,15,TRBV5-1,TRBJ1-2,CASSLSLGQTYGYTF,TGCGCCAGCAGCTTGAGTTTGGGACAGACGTATGGCTACACCTTC
TRBD2,.,16,TRBV18,TRBJ2-7,CASSPGLAGANYEQYF,TGTGCCAGCTCTCCTGGACTAGCGGGCGCAAATTACGAGCAGTACTTC
.,.,15,TRBV6-5,TRBJ1-4,CASSYSGEGYEKLFF,TGTGCCAGCAGTTACTCAGGGGAGGGATATGAAAAACTGTTTTTT
.,.,12,TRBV10-1,TRBJ1-1,CASSREGTEAFF,TGCGCCAGCAGCAGGGAGGGCACTGAAGCTTTCTTT
.,.,16,TRBV4-3,TRBJ2-3,CASSQGSRARTDTQYF,TGCGCCAGCAGCCAAGGGTCCAGGGCGCGCACAGATACGCAGTATTTT
TRBD1,.,13,TRBV11-3,TRBJ2-3,CASSGQGADTQYF,TGTGCCAGCAGCGGGCAGGGGGCCGATACGCAGTATTTT
TRBD1,once,15,TRBV7-9,TRBJ2-3,CASSNDRGRTDTQYF,TGTGCCAGCAGTAACGACAGGGGGAGGACAGATACGCAGTATTTT
.,.,15,TRBV6-5,TRBJ1-3,CASSSFTGSGNTIYF,TGTGCCAGCAGTTCCTTCACAGGCTCTGGAAACACCATATATTTT
TRBD2,.,16,TRBV9,TRBJ2-5,CASSVNPTSGLETQYF,TGTGCCAGCAGCGTCAACCCGACTAGCGGGTTGGAGACCCAGTACTTC
.,many,14,TRBV6-2/TRBV6-3,TRBJ2-1,CASSWGQEAHEQFF,TGTGCCAGCAGTTGGGGGCAGGAGGCACATGAGCAGTTCTTC
.,.,15,TRBV4-1,TRBJ2-3,CASSPIAKSTDTQYF,TGCGCCAGCAGCCCTATAGCGAAGAGCACAGATACGCAGTATTTT
.,.,14,TRBV10-1,TRBJ1-6,CASSPAGDNSPLHF,TGCGCCAGCAGTCCCGCAGGGGACAATTCACCCCTCCACTTT
TRBD1,.,14,TRBV29-1,TRBJ1-5,CSVNTGGCNQPQHF,TGCAGCGTTAATACAGGGGGCTGCAATCAGCCCCAGCATTTT